These T cell receptor beta chains were read from a single sample in a study of shared clonotypes between healthy human individuals. Libraries were prepared by immunoSEQ multiplex PCR; TCRdb keeps only in-frame clonotypes and omits some of them. Of 2.5 million or so clones in the sample, around nine tenths are singletons; the top ten hold around 0.14%. The sample comprised naive CD4+ T cells sorted from blood. The source is a man younger than 35 in good health. The CDR3 runs from the conserved cysteine through the conserved F or W. Fields, in order: V gene, clone size, D gene, J gene, CDR3 protein, CDR3 DNA. A D gene is named only where the DNA matches it firmly. Clone size appears in some rows only: once, few, many, or a class for an expanded clone.

V gene: TRBV21-1
clone size: NA
D gene: NA
J gene: TRBJ1-2
CDR3 protein: CASSKGYQAGGLANYGYTF
CDR3 DNA: TGTGCCAGCAGCAAAGGTTATCAGGCAGGGGGCTTGGCTAACTATGGCTACACCTTC

V gene: TRBV6-5
clone size: NA
D gene: TRBD1
J gene: TRBJ1-1
CDR3 protein: CASSYYRGRIEAFF
CDR3 DNA: TGTGCCAGCAGTTATTACAGGGGGCGGATTGAAGCTTTCTTT

V gene: TRBV28
clone size: NA
D gene: NA
J gene: TRBJ2-1
CDR3 protein: CASTRDLYNEQFF
CDR3 DNA: TGTGCCAGCACCAGGGACTTGTACAATGAGCAGTTCTTC

V gene: TRBV10-3
clone size: NA
D gene: NA
J gene: TRBJ2-1
CDR3 protein: CAISGSGNNEQFF
CDR3 DNA: TGTGCCATCAGCGGGAGCGGAAACAATGAGCAGTTCTTC

V gene: TRBV9
clone size: once
D gene: NA
J gene: TRBJ2-5
CDR3 protein: CASSVGGSGQETQYF
CDR3 DNA: TGTGCCAGCAGCGTAGGGGGGAGCGGCCAAGAGACCCAGTACTTC

V gene: TRBV19
clone size: NA
D gene: NA
J gene: TRBJ2-5
CDR3 protein: CASSGGTVPQETQYF
CDR3 DNA: TGTGCCAGTAGCGGAGGGACAGTACCCCAAGAGACCCAGTACTTC

V gene: TRBV5-1
clone size: NA
D gene: TRBD1
J gene: TRBJ2-7
CDR3 protein: CASSPDGTGGHEQYF
CDR3 DNA: TGCGCCAGCAGCCCGGACGGGACAGGGGGCCACGAGCAGTACTTC

V gene: TRBV28
clone size: once
D gene: TRBD1
J gene: TRBJ2-7
CDR3 protein: CASGSTGVGSYEQYF
CDR3 DNA: TGTGCCAGCGGATCGACAGGGGTCGGGTCCTACGAGCAGTACTTC

V gene: TRBV27
clone size: NA
D gene: TRBD1
J gene: TRBJ1-3
CDR3 protein: CASMGRGGNTIYF
CDR3 DNA: TGTGCCAGCATGGGCAGGGGGGGAAACACCATATATTTT

V gene: TRBV28
clone size: NA
D gene: NA
J gene: TRBJ2-7
CDR3 protein: CASGSGATGLLEQYF
CDR3 DNA: TGTGCCAGCGGTTCAGGGGCCACAGGGCTACTGGAGCAGTACTTC

V gene: TRBV19
clone size: NA
D gene: NA
J gene: TRBJ1-3
CDR3 protein: CASRPFSGNTIYF
CDR3 DNA: TGTGCCAGTAGACCTTTCTCTGGAAACACCATATATTTT

V gene: TRBV11-3
clone size: NA
D gene: NA
J gene: TRBJ2-1
CDR3 protein: CASSPGPDAGEFF
CDR3 DNA: TGTGCCAGCAGCCCGGGCCCCGACGCCGGGGAGTTCTTC

V gene: TRBV5-4
clone size: NA
D gene: NA
J gene: TRBJ1-3
CDR3 protein: CASSLDRSSGNTIYF
CDR3 DNA: TGTGCCAGCAGCTTAGATCGAAGCTCTGGAAACACCATATATTTT

V gene: TRBV2
clone size: NA
D gene: NA
J gene: TRBJ1-6
CDR3 protein: CASSRDNGSPLHF
CDR3 DNA: TGTGCCAGCTCTCGGGACAACGGATCACCCCTCCACTTT

V gene: TRBV10-3
clone size: NA
D gene: NA
J gene: TRBJ1-2
CDR3 protein: CAIGGGNYGYTF
CDR3 DNA: TGTGCGATCGGGGGGGGAAACTATGGCTACACCTTC

V gene: TRBV11-2
clone size: NA
D gene: NA
J gene: TRBJ2-1
CDR3 protein: CASSLGQNNEQFF
CDR3 DNA: TGTGCCAGCAGCTTAGGGCAGAACAATGAGCAGTTCTTC

V gene: TRBV11-2
clone size: NA
D gene: TRBD2
J gene: TRBJ2-7
CDR3 protein: CASTFERGVLYEQYF
CDR3 DNA: TGTGCCAGCACTTTTGAGCGGGGGGTTCTCTACGAGCAGTACTTC

V gene: TRBV6-1
clone size: once
D gene: TRBD1
J gene: TRBJ2-4
CDR3 protein: CASSGTGGNIQYF
CDR3 DNA: TGTGCCAGCAGTGGGACAGGGGGAAACATTCAGTACTTC

V gene: TRBV6-5
clone size: NA
D gene: NA
J gene: TRBJ2-1
CDR3 protein: CASGAHSVNEQFF
CDR3 DNA: TGTGCCAGCGGGGCCCACAGTGTGAATGAGCAGTTCTTC

V gene: TRBV28
clone size: NA
D gene: NA
J gene: TRBJ1-6
CDR3 protein: CASSPSLGDSPLHF
CDR3 DNA: TGTGCCAGCAGCCCGAGTTTAGGGGATTCACCCCTCCACTTT

V gene: TRBV4-2
clone size: NA
D gene: TRBD1
J gene: TRBJ1-6
CDR3 protein: CASSQNTGDSYNSPLHF
CDR3 DNA: TGTGCCAGCAGCCAAAACACAGGGGACTCCTATAATTCACCCCTCCACTTT

V gene: TRBV7-8
clone size: NA
D gene: TRBD1
J gene: TRBJ2-7
CDR3 protein: CASSLGGTVRDEQYF
CDR3 DNA: TGTGCCAGCAGCTTAGGTGGGACAGTCAGGGACGAGCAGTACTTC

V gene: TRBV21-1
clone size: NA
D gene: NA
J gene: TRBJ2-2
CDR3 protein: CASIPREELFF
CDR3 DNA: TGTGCCAGCATCCCCCGGGAGGAGCTGTTTTTT

V gene: TRBV6-5
clone size: NA
D gene: NA
J gene: TRBJ1-5
CDR3 protein: CASSYSLGTQPQHF
CDR3 DNA: TGTGCCAGCAGTTACTCACTGGGTACTCAGCCCCAGCATTTT

V gene: TRBV5-4
clone size: NA
D gene: NA
J gene: TRBJ2-7
CDR3 protein: CASSLEVVSYEQYF
CDR3 DNA: TGTGCCAGCAGCTTGGAAGTGGTCTCCTACGAGCAGTACTTC

V gene: TRBV28
clone size: NA
D gene: TRBD2
J gene: TRBJ2-5
CDR3 protein: CASSWTSWETQYF
CDR3 DNA: TGTGCCAGCAGTTGGACTAGCTGGGAGACCCAGTACTTC

V gene: TRBV30
clone size: NA
D gene: NA
J gene: TRBJ2-2
CDR3 protein: CAWRGGALIGELFF
CDR3 DNA: TGTGCCTGGAGGGGGGGGGCGCTTATCGGGGAGCTGTTTTTT

V gene: TRBV27
clone size: NA
D gene: TRBD1
J gene: TRBJ1-6
CDR3 protein: CASTKRQTGNNSPLHF
CDR3 DNA: TGTGCCAGCACCAAACGCCAGACAGGGAATAATTCACCCCTCCACTTT

V gene: TRBV6-5
clone size: NA
D gene: TRBD1
J gene: TRBJ2-2
CDR3 protein: CASGPQGAGTGELFF
CDR3 DNA: TGTGCCAGCGGCCCGCAGGGGGCGGGCACCGGGGAGCTGTTTTTT

V gene: TRBV6-1
clone size: NA
D gene: NA
J gene: TRBJ1-2
CDR3 protein: CASSQGYGYTF
CDR3 DNA: TGTGCCAGCAGTCAGGGCTATGGCTACACCTTC

V gene: TRBV6-7
clone size: once
D gene: NA
J gene: TRBJ1-1
CDR3 protein: CASHYMAHMNTEAFF
CDR3 DNA: TGTGCCAGCCATTATATGGCCCACATGAACACTGAAGCTTTCTTT

V gene: TRBV14
clone size: NA
D gene: NA
J gene: TRBJ1-1
CDR3 protein: CASSQWAGMNNTEAFF
CDR3 DNA: TGTGCCAGCAGCCAATGGGCAGGGATGAATAACACTGAAGCTTTCTTT

V gene: TRBV4-1
clone size: NA
D gene: TRBD1
J gene: TRBJ1-6
CDR3 protein: CASSQDDRGYNSPLHF
CDR3 DNA: TGCGCCAGCAGCCAAGACGACAGGGGCTATAATTCACCCCTCCACTTT

V gene: TRBV5-1
clone size: NA
D gene: NA
J gene: TRBJ1-1
CDR3 protein: CASSLEGSRFEAFF
CDR3 DNA: TGCGCCAGCAGCCTAGAGGGTTCGCGGTTTGAAGCTTTCTTT

V gene: TRBV7-9
clone size: once
D gene: NA
J gene: TRBJ1-5
CDR3 protein: CASSLAIGEDQPQHF
CDR3 DNA: TGTGCCAGCAGCTTAGCTATAGGGGAGGATCAGCCCCAGCATTTT

V gene: TRBV7-2
clone size: NA
D gene: NA
J gene: TRBJ2-3
CDR3 protein: CASSFLGDTQYF
CDR3 DNA: TGTGCCAGCAGCTTCTTGGGGGATACGCAGTATTTT

V gene: TRBV21-1
clone size: NA
D gene: NA
J gene: TRBJ2-1
CDR3 protein: CASSKERYNEQFF
CDR3 DNA: TGTGCCAGCAGCAAAGAGCGGTACAATGAGCAGTTCTTC

V gene: TRBV11-3
clone size: NA
D gene: TRBD1
J gene: TRBJ2-1
CDR3 protein: CASSLSGWGQGTNEQFF
CDR3 DNA: TGTGCCAGCAGCTTATCGGGGTGGGGACAGGGAACCAATGAGCAGTTCTTC

V gene: TRBV5-4
clone size: NA
D gene: TRBD1
J gene: TRBJ2-6
CDR3 protein: CASSFGQGSSGANVLTF
CDR3 DNA: TGTGCCAGCAGCTTCGGACAGGGGTCCTCTGGGGCCAACGTCCTGACTTTC

V gene: TRBV5-8
clone size: NA
D gene: TRBD1
J gene: TRBJ2-7
CDR3 protein: CASSLGGQGIGEQYF
CDR3 DNA: TGTGCCAGCAGCTTGGGGGGACAGGGAATTGGCGAGCAGTACTTC

V gene: TRBV5-4
clone size: NA
D gene: NA
J gene: TRBJ2-1
CDR3 protein: CASQRSDRSYNEQFF
CDR3 DNA: TGTGCCAGTCAAAGGAGCGACCGCTCCTACAATGAGCAGTTCTTC